Listed below are T cell receptor beta chains from one sample, sequenced in a study of T cells in Graves' hyperthyroidism and ophthalmopathy. Using its own MiXCR run on the multiplex PCR reads, TCRdb lists one record per CDR3 protein. The profile covers fewer than 550,000 distinct CDR3 sequences, with approximately 25% appearing a single time and roughly 10% taken by the ten largest. Sequencing was carried out using blood. These TCRs come from a woman in her 30s with Graves' ophthalmopathy. CDR3s include the opening cysteine and the closing phenylalanine or tryptophan. D genes are given only for firm matches. Clone sizes are given selectively: once, few, many, or a class where the clone is expanded.

D	size	J	V	length	CDR3	DNA
.	.	TRBJ2-7	TRBV27	11	CASGGFYEQYF	TGTGCCAGCGGGGGTTTCTACGAGCAGTACTTC
.	.	TRBJ1-3	TRBV6-2/TRBV6-3	19	CATIPPLGRGPGSGNTIYF	TGTGCCACCATCCCCCCCTTGGGGAGAGGACCTGGCTCTGGAAACACCATATATTTT
.	.	TRBJ1-3	TRBV28	12	CASSLKGHTIYF	TGTGCCAGCAGTTTAAAGGGACACACCATATATTTT
.	.	TRBJ1-1	TRBV7-6	14	CASSLKEGNTEAFF	TGTGCCAGCAGCTTAAAAGAGGGCAACACTGAAGCTTTCTTT
.	many	TRBJ1-1	TRBV11-1	14	CASSLQGVDTEAFF	TGTGCCAGCAGTTTACAGGGAGTTGATACTGAAGCTTTCTTT
TRBD1	.	TRBJ1-1	TRBV4-1	14	CASSQFAGGTEAFF	TGCGCCAGCAGCCAATTTGCAGGGGGGACTGAAGCTTTCTTT
TRBD1	.	TRBJ1-2	TRBV5-1	13	CASRTGTNYGYTF	TGCGCCAGTCGGACAGGGACCAACTATGGCTACACCTTC
.	many	TRBJ1-2	TRBV20-1	11	CSASTGYGYTF	TGCAGTGCATCAACAGGTTATGGCTACACCTTC
.	many	TRBJ1-5	TRBV27	14	CASSLNPRGQPQHF	TGTGCCAGCAGTTTAAACCCTCGGGGACAGCCCCAGCATTTT
.	few	TRBJ1-1	TRBV11-2	14	CASSLVIMNTEAFF	TGTGCCAGCAGCTTAGTGATAATGAACACTGAAGCTTTCTTT
.	.	TRBJ1-1	TRBV11-1	15	CASSLGWKLNTEAFF	TGTGCCAGCAGCTTAGGGTGGAAGCTGAACACTGAAGCTTTCTTT
.	many	TRBJ2-7	TRBV5-1	14	CASSLHRDTYEQYF	TGCGCCAGCAGCTTACACCGGGACACTTACGAGCAGTACTTC
TRBD2	.	TRBJ2-7	TRBV11-2	15	CASTTVAGGSYEQYF	TGTGCCAGCACCACAGTAGCGGGAGGGTCCTACGAGCAGTACTTC
TRBD1	many	TRBJ2-7	TRBV12-3/TRBV12-4	14	CASSPGTGGLEQYF	TGTGCCAGCAGTCCCGGGACAGGGGGCCTCGAGCAGTACTTC
.	many	TRBJ2-5	TRBV20-1	15	CSAGGAFVGQETQYF	TGCAGTGCGGGCGGCGCTTTTGTGGGCCAAGAGACCCAGTACTTC
.	many	TRBJ1-1	TRBV28	12	CASRLNEVEAFF	TGTGCCAGCAGGCTAAACGAGGTAGAAGCTTTCTTT
.	many	TRBJ2-2	TRBV5-1	16	CASSLGVLGLKRELFF	TGCGCCAGCAGCTTGGGGGTTCTAGGTCTTAAACGGGAGCTGTTTTTT